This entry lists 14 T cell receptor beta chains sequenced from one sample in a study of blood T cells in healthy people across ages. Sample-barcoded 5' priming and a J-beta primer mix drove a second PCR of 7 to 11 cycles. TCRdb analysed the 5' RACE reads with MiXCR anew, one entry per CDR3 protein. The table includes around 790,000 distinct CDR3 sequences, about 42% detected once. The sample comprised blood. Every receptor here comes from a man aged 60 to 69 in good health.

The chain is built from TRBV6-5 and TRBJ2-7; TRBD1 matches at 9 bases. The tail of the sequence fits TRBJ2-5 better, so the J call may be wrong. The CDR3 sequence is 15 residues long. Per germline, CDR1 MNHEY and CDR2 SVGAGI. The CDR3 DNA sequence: TGTGCCAGCAGTTCCCGGACAGGGGCCACGGCGACCCAGTACTTC. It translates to CASSSRTGATATQYF.

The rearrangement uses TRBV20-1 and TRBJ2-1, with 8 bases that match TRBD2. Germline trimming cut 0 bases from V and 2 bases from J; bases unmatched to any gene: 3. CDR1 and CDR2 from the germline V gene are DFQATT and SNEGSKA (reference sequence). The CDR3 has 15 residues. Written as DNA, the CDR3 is TGCAGTGCTAGAGATTTTAGCGGGGCCTACAATGAGCAGTTCTTC. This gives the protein CSARDFSGAYNEQFF.

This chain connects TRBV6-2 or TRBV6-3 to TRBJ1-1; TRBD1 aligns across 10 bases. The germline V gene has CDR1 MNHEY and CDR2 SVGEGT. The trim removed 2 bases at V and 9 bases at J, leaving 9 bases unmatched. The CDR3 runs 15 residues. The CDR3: CASSYPPGQGEKAFF. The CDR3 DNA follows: TGTGCCAGCAGTTACCCCCCTGGACAGGGGGAAAAAGCTTTCTTT.

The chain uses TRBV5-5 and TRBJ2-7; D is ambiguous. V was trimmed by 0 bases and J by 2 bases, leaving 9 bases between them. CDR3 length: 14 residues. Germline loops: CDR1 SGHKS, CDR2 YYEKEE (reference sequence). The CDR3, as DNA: TGTGCCAGCAGCTTGGGGGCCCCCACCTACGAGCAGTACTTC. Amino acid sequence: CASSLGAPTYEQYF.

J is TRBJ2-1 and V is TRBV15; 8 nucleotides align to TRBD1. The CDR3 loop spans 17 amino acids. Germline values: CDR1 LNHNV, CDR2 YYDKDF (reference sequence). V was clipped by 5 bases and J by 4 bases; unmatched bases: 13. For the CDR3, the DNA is TGTGCCACCAGCCCAACCGGTCCAGGGGGCTCTTACAATGAGCAGTTCTTC. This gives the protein CATSPTGPGGSYNEQFF.

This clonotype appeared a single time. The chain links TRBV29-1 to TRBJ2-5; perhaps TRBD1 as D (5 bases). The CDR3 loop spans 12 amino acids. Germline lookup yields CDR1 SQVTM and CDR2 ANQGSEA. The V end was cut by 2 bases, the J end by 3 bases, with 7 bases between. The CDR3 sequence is CSVEQGEETQYF. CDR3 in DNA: TGCAGCGTTGAACAGGGTGAAGAGACCCAGTACTTC.

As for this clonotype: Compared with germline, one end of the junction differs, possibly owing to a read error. The CDR3 spells CASSEDRVRNERFF. As DNA, the CDR3 is TGCGCCAGCAGTGAGGACAGGGTCAGGAATGAGCGGTTCTTC. The chain is built from TRBV10-1 and TRBJ2-1; 7 bases map to TRBD1. The length of the CDR3 is 14 residues. CDR1 is WNHNN and CDR2 is SYGVQD in the germline V gene (reference sequence).

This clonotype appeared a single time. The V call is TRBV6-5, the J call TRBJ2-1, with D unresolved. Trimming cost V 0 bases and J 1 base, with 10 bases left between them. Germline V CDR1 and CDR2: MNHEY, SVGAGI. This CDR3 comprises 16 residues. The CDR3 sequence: CASSYSDGLSYNEQFF. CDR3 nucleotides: TGTGCCAGCAGTTACTCCGACGGATTATCCTACAATGAGCAGTTCTTC.

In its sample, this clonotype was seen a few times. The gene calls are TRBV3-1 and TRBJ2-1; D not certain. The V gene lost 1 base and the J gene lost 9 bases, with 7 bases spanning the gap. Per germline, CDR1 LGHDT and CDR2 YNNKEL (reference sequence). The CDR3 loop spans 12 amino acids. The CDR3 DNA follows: TGTGCCAGCAGCCAAGGCGACGGTGAGCAGTTCTTC. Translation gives CASSQGDGEQFF.

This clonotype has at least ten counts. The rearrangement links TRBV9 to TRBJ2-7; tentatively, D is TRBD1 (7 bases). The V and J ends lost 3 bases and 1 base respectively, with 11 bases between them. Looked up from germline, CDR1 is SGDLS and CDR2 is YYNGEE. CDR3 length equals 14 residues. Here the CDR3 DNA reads TGTGCCAGCAGCGCGGGGGACAGTTCCTACGAGCAGTACTTC. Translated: CASSAGDSSYEQYF.

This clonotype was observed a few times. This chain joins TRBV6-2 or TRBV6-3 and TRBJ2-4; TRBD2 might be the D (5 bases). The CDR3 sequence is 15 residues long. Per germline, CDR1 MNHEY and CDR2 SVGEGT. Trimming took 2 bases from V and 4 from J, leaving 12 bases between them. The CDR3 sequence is CASSYGGGGKNIQYF. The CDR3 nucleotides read TGTGCCAGCAGTTACGGAGGTGGTGGAAAAAACATTCAGTACTTC.

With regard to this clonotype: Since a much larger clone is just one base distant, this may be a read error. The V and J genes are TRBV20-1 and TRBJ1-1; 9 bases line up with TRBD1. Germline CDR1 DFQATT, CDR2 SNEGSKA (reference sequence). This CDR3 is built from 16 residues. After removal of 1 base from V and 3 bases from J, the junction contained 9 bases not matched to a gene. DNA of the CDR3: TGCAGTGCTAGAGGGGGACAGGGTTATGGTTACACTGAAGCTTTCTTT. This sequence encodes CSARGGQGYGYTEAFF.

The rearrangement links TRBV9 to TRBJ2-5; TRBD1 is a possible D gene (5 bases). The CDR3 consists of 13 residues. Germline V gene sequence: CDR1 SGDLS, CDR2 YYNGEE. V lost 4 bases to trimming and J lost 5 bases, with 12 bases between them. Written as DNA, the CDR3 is TGTGCCAGCAGCCCGGACATTGGTGAGACCCAGTACTTC. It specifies CASSPDIGETQYF.

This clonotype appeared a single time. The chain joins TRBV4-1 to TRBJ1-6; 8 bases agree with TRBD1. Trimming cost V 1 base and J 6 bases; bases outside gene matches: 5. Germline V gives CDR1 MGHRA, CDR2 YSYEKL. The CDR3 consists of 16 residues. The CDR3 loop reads CASSQAPQGANSPLHF. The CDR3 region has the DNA TGCGCCAGCAGCCAAGCCCCTCAGGGGGCTAATTCACCCCTCCACTTT.